This T cell receptor beta chain appears in the sequencing data of a study of blood T cell repertoires in COVID-19. In the authors' methods: How many nucleated cells were present was estimated from reference gene primer amplification. The protocol was immunoSEQ multiplex PCR, while the TCRdb copy is restricted to in-frame clones and leaves out a portion. Clone size and V and J calls were adopted from that table, with D and trimming inferred from the DNA. The sample records 270,000 or so clones, approximately 89% being singletons. V dropped 3 bases and J dropped 2 bases, with 12 bases sitting between them. The germline V gene encodes CDR1 SGHNT and CDR2 YYREEE (reference sequence). CDR3 length equals 14 residues.

The sequenced sample consisted of peripheral blood. The TCR originated in a middle-aged woman who had recovered from COVID-19. The J gene is TRBJ2-7, the V gene TRBV5-4, with a weak D call TRBD2 (5 bases). The chain's CDR3 is CASSSALGTYEQYF. The CDR3, as DNA: TGTGCCAGCAGCTCGGCCCTCGGGACCTACGAGCAGTACTTC.